This T cell receptor beta chain was profiled in a study of T cell responses to AZD1222 COVID-19 vaccine (dated by TCRdb to the early 2020s). A note on the overall study: A total of 240 or so trial participants underwent TCR sequencing, of whom roughly 210 had received two doses of AZD1222 and around 26 had received two doses of the MenACWY control vaccine. Trial participants were enrolled into age subgroups of 18-55, 56-69 and 70-plus years, which contained around 150, 29 and 61 TCR-sequenced participants, respectively. Results the study describes overall, beyond this receptor: Only a handful of AZD1222 recipients were SARS-CoV-2 seropositive at baseline, limiting conclusions about previously exposed vaccinees. Participants were mostly white British and included more females than males, and it was suggested by the authors that clonal diversity may have been underestimated. After two AZD1222 doses, both the breadth and the depth of spike-specific TCRs were significantly higher than at day 0 and than in MenACWY recipients. Reportedly, almost half of the unique spike-specific TCRs recognized epitopes lying outside the regions that are mutated in the B.1.351 and B.1.1.7 variants. The whole spike protein was spanned by vaccine-associated CD4 TCRs, and dominant responses were seen in regions 160-218 and 743-854. Because no day 14 peak-response samples were available, repertoires were characterized only after the peak T cell response. In the small 56-69-year group, the increase in depth fell short of significance, most likely because of low power.

The CDR3 regions of human TCRbeta chains were subjected to immunosequencing. On the study's bioinformatics: Repertoire TCRs were matched against a reference library of SARS-CoV-2-specific TCRs generated with the MIRA antigen-specificity platform. Breadth was defined as the fraction of unique TCRs that were SARS-CoV-2-associated, and depth was defined as the fraction of total T cells that were SARS-CoV-2-associated. Using the MIRA data, each spike-specific TCR was mapped to the spike region that the TCR reacts to and placed in a CD4 or CD8 class. Log10-transformed breadth and depth values were compared by one-way ANOVA with Sidak's multiple comparisons tests. What TCRdb holds here is the immuneACCESS table cut down to in-frame rearrangements. Part of the clones is not present; checked against another copy, under half of the missing clones reflect an unresolved V gene, and the others are unexplained. V, J and clone size are taken as reported in that table, and D and trimming were inferred from the DNA itself. Recorded for this sample are some 66,000 clones; 89% of them occurred a single time. The ten top clones hold more than 25% of the sample.

The germline V gene sets CDR1 to MNHNS and CDR2 to SASEGT. Counted from cysteine to phenylalanine, this CDR3 has 14 amino acids. CDR3 DNA only is kept here, 42 bases in frame from base 1. Of note for this clone: Its recognized antigen is unknown. Compared with germline, one end of the junction differs, possibly owing to a read error.

This specimen's time point label, interpreted: about 28 days (+/-7) after the second vaccine dose. AZD1222 recipients given second doses at about 4 weeks or at about 12 weeks were pooled, since spike-specific TCR depth and breadth were not found to differ between the two schedules. Vaccinee samples came from UK trials COV001 and COV002, including a single-blind randomized controlled phase 2/3 trial of AZD1222 (ChAdOx1 nCoV-19) in healthy adults. Trial participant PBMC samples were collected at day 0 and day 28 after the second dose for TCRbeta chain sequencing. The V and J genes are TRBV6-1 and TRBJ1-6; no confident D gene assignment can be made. The sequence came from an adult who received the AZD1222 COVID-19 vaccine. The sequences come from peripheral blood, collected 28 days after the second AZD1222 dose. The nucleotides are TGTGCCAGCAGTGACAGATGGTATAGTTCACCCCTCCACTTT. The encoded protein is CASSDRWYSSPLHF.